The 22 T cell receptor beta chains below come from one sample, sequenced in a study of molecular identifiers for immune sequencing clone quantification. Each CDR3 protein gets one entry after TCRdb re-called the PCR reads with MiXCR. The repertoire holds approximately 630,000 distinct CDR3 sequences, with around 25% as singletons. Sequenced: naive CD8+ T cells from blood, with Jurkat cell RNA spiked in. As for subset: FACS-sorted CD8+CD4-CCR7+CD45RA+ naive T cells. These receptors originate from a human donor in good health. Some libraries in this study had Jurkat cell RNA spiked in.

As regards this clonotype: One end of the junction fails to match germline, which may point to a read error. This chain connects TRBV19 to TRBJ2-2; 7 nucleotides agree with TRBD1. Per the germline V gene, CDR1 is LNHDA and CDR2 is SQIVND (reference sequence). The CDR3 covers 14 residues. The CDR3 protein is CANSIGQEAGELFF. CDR3 nucleotides: TGTGCCAATAGTATTGGACAGGAGGCCGGGGAGCTGTTTTTT.

This clonotype was counted at least ten times. The DNA of the CDR3 is TGTGCCAGCAGTTTCGCCGGAGGGTCTAGCGGGACTAGCACAGATACGCAGTATTTT. Translation gives CASSFAGGSSGTSTDTQYF. The V and J genes are TRBV12-3 or TRBV12-4 and TRBJ2-3; 9 bases are shared with TRBD2. CDR3 size: 19 residues. V dropped 3 bases and J dropped 0; count of bases not matched to a gene: 13.

As concerns this clonotype: With a much larger clone just one base away, this may be a read error. The genes are TRBV28 and TRBJ1-5; weak D call: TRBD1 (5 bases). The CDR3 runs 16 residues. V was pared by 8 bases and J by 1 base, with 18 bases between. Germline V lookup: CDR1 MDHEN, CDR2 SYDVKM. The DNA of the CDR3 is TGTGCCAGCGGCCACCAACCGGACAAGAGCAATCAGCCCCAGCATTTT. As protein: CASGHQPDKSNQPQHF. The variable domain in full, completed from reference TRBV28 and TRBJ1-5, reads DVKVTQSSRYLVKRTGEKVFLECVQDMDHENMFWYRQDPGLGLRLIYFSYDVKMKEKGDIPEGYSVSREKKERFSLILESASTNQTSMYLCASGHQPDKSNQPQHFGDGTRLSIL.

The sample holds many counts of this clonotype. The rearrangement links TRBV28 to TRBJ2-2; no reliable D call. The CDR3 loop spans 14 amino acids. Germline V gene lookup returns CDR1 MDHEN and CDR2 SYDVKM. Trimming shortened V by 2 bases and J by 0 bases, and 4 bases separated the two germline ends. Here the CDR3 DNA reads TGTGCCAGCAGTTTAAGCGCGAACACCGGGGAGCTGTTTTTT. Translating it yields CASSLSANTGELFF. Together with reference TRBV28 and TRBJ2-2, the CDR3 gives the full variable domain: DVKVTQSSRYLVKRTGEKVFLECVQDMDHENMFWYRQDPGLGLRLIYFSYDVKMKEKGDIPEGYSVSREKKERFSLILESASTNQTSMYLCASSLSANTGELFFGEGSRLTVL.

This clonotype came up many times. The rearrangement links TRBV15 to TRBJ2-3; TRBD2 is a possible D gene (6 bases). V was pared by 4 bases and J by 4 bases, with 12 bases between. The CDR3 loop spans 14 amino acids. Germline CDR1 and CDR2: LNHNV and YYDKDF (reference sequence). The CDR3 nucleotides read TGTGCCACCAGCACCCTAGCGTCCGCAGATACGCAGTATTTT. Translation gives CATSTLASADTQYF.

This chain uses TRBV27 with TRBJ1-1; no firm D call. The CDR3 has 13 amino acids. CDR1 MNHEY and CDR2 SMNVEV come from the germline V gene (reference sequence). V was cut by 3 bases and J by 6 bases, with 11 bases left in between. CDR3 bases: TGTGCCAGCAGTTTTGCCCCTGGTTCTGAAGCTTTCTTT. It yields the protein CASSFAPGSEAFF.

In its sample, this clonotype was seen a few times. This chain joins TRBV6-2 or TRBV6-3 and TRBJ2-1; D is possibly TRBD1 (5 bases). This CDR3 is built from 14 residues. V was shortened by 10 bases and J by 7 bases, with 20 bases between the two germline ends. In germline, CDR1 is MNHEY, CDR2 SVGEGT. CDR3 amino acids: CATSPTLRGNEQFF. The CDR3 DNA sequence: TGTGCCACCTCACCCACCTTAAGGGGAAATGAGCAGTTCTTC.

This clonotype came up many times. This rearrangement joins TRBV6-2 or TRBV6-3 to TRBJ2-7, with TRBD2 as a possible D gene (6 bases). This CDR3 is 13 amino acids long. The ends were cut back, 4 bases at V and 2 bases at J, with 9 bases in the middle. Per the germline V gene, CDR1 is MNHEY and CDR2 is SVGEGT. The CDR3 here is CASSLAETYEQYF. CDR3 nucleotides: TGTGCCAGCAGTTTAGCGGAGACCTACGAGCAGTACTTC.

This clonotype has at least ten counts. The rearrangement links TRBV20-1 to TRBJ2-7; tentative D call: TRBD2 (5 bases). V lost 0 bases and J 1 base, leaving 10 bases between the germline ends. Per the germline V gene, CDR1 is DFQATT and CDR2 is SNEGSKA (reference sequence). The CDR3 length is 14 residues. Here the CDR3 reads CSARDPGGSYEQYF. The CDR3 nucleotides are TGCAGTGCTAGAGACCCAGGAGGTTCCTACGAGCAGTACTTC.

This rearrangement joins TRBV29-1 to TRBJ1-2; 10 nucleotides align to TRBD1. Trimming removed 0 bases from V and 5 bases from J; junction bases left unmatched: 9. The germline CDR1 and CDR2 sequences are SQVTM and ANQGSEA. This CDR3 is built from 16 residues. The CDR3 bases are TGCAGCGTTGAAGAGGGGGACAGGGGCCCCTTTTATGGCTACACCTTC. It codes for CSVEEGDRGPFYGYTF.

This clonotype was detected only a few times. The V gene is TRBV27, the J gene TRBJ2-3; D unresolved. V lost 2 bases, J lost 1 base, and 10 bases lay in between. The CDR3 consists of 15 residues. Germline CDR1 MNHEY, CDR2 SMNVEV (reference sequence). This chain's CDR3 is CASSLGVSGTDTQYF. In DNA, the CDR3 is TGTGCCAGCAGTTTAGGAGTATCCGGCACAGATACGCAGTATTTT.

The chain links TRBV11-3 to TRBJ1-1; 8 bases match TRBD1. Germline V gene lookup returns CDR1 SGHNT and CDR2 YENEEA. The CDR3 consists of 14 residues. Unmatched junction bases numbered 8, after V lost 5 bases and J lost 6 bases. CDR3: CASSPGQGRAEAFF. For the CDR3, the DNA is TGTGCCAGCAGCCCCGGACAGGGTCGCGCTGAAGCTTTCTTT.

This clonotype was found a few times. The V and J genes are TRBV7-9 and TRBJ2-7; 7 nucleotides agree with TRBD1. Per germline, CDR1 SEHNR and CDR2 FQNEAQ (reference sequence). V dropped 5 bases and J dropped 1; count of bases not matched to a gene: 11. This CDR3 is 16 amino acids long. The CDR3 DNA reads as TGTGCCAGCAGCCCCCAGACAGGGCTCCGGTCCTACGAGCAGTACTTC. Amino acid sequence: CASSPQTGLRSYEQYF.

This clonotype was picked up many times. CDR3 residues: CASSLFGGGEQYF. The CDR3 bases are TGTGCCAGCAGTTTATTCGGGGGTGGCGAGCAGTACTTC. The rearrangement joins TRBV27 to TRBJ2-7; weak D call: TRBD2 (6 bases). Germline CDR1 reads MNHEY; CDR2 reads SMNVEV (reference sequence). V lost 1 base, J lost 6 bases, and 10 bases lay in between. The CDR3 runs to 13 residues.

This clonotype was detected a few times. A much larger clone differs from this one at a single base, so this may be a read error. The rearrangement uses TRBV4-1 and TRBJ2-1, with 10 bases that match TRBD1. This CDR3 has 16 residues. J was trimmed by 5 bases and V by 0 bases; bases with no gene match: 4. Germline V gives CDR1 MGHRA, CDR2 YSYEKL. The CDR3 is CASSQETGGVNNEQFF. In nucleotides, the CDR3 is TGCGCCAGCAGCCAAGAGACAGGGGGCGTCAACAATGAGCAGTTCTTC.

This clonotype was detected many times. J is TRBJ1-5 and V is TRBV20-1, with TRBD1 as a possible D gene (5 bases). Germline CDR1 reads DFQATT; CDR2 reads SNEGSKA (reference sequence). The CDR3 is made up of 13 amino acids. Between the trimmed V and J ends, which lost 3 bases and 5 bases, there was a span of 11 bases. As DNA, the CDR3 is TGCAGTGCTAGGGGGGGAGGGGATCAGCCCCAGCATTTT. Its translation is CSARGGGDQPQHF.

As for this clonotype: The junction and the germline gene differ at one end; a read error may be behind it. V is TRBV5-3 and J is TRBJ2-5; perhaps TRBD2 as D (6 bases). TRBV5-3 is known as an ORF, though its function is uncertain. The CDR3 loop spans 11 amino acids. The DNA for the CDR3 is TGTGCCAGCAGCTGGCGGGGGACCCAGTACTTC. As protein: CASSWRGTQYF.

J is TRBJ2-3 and V is TRBV9; D not certain. Germline-derived CDR1 and CDR2 are SGDLS and YYNGEE. Between the trimmed V and J ends, which lost 4 bases and 8 bases, there was a span of 14 bases. The CDR3 is 13 amino acids. The CDR3 region is CASSPLESGTQYF. CDR3 coding DNA: TGTGCCAGCAGCCCCCTTGAATCGGGTACGCAGTATTTT.

This chain joins TRBV27 and TRBJ2-3; D uncertain. The CDR3 consists of 14 residues. CDR1 MNHEY and CDR2 SMNVEV come from the germline V gene (reference sequence). V was shortened by 3 bases and J by 0 bases, with 7 bases between the two germline ends. CDR3 nucleotide sequence: TGTGCCAGCAGTTTGGCAGAGAGCACAGATACGCAGTATTTT. The encoded protein is CASSLAESTDTQYF.

This clonotype was found a few times. The chain has TRBV7-9 and TRBJ2-7, with TRBD1 matching over 8 bases. V trimming: 5 bases; J trimming: 4 bases; junction bases outside the gene matches: 7. The germline V gene has CDR1 SEHNR and CDR2 FQNEAQ (reference sequence). CDR3 length: 14 residues. This CDR3 is CASSKQDRVYEQYF. CDR3 coding DNA: TGTGCCAGCAGCAAGCAGGACAGGGTGTACGAGCAGTACTTC.

This clonotype was seen many times. The V and J genes are TRBV6-5 and TRBJ1-2; possibly TRBD1 for D (5 bases). The CDR3 is made up of 12 amino acids. Trimming stripped 10 bases from V and 5 bases from J, with 14 bases between. Germline assignment: CDR1 MNHEY and CDR2 SVGAGI. The CDR3 nucleotides are TGTGCCACCCTGACAGTCTTTTATGGCTACACCTTC. It is translated as CATLTVFYGYTF.

The rearrangement uses TRBV4-1 and TRBJ2-1; 8 nucleotides match TRBD2. V dropped 4 bases and J dropped 0; count of bases not matched to a gene: 8. Per germline, CDR1 MGHRA and CDR2 YSYEKL. This CDR3 comprises 17 residues. CDR3 sequence reads: CASSPRLAQSSYNEQFF. DNA for the CDR3: TGCGCCAGCAGCCCTAGACTAGCGCAGAGCTCCTACAATGAGCAGTTCTTC.